Sequencing of this T cell receptor (beta chain) was carried out in a study of blood T cell repertoires in COVID-19. Those enrolled in Seattle joined during active infection and were followed longitudinally afterward. Germline V CDR1 and CDR2: KGHSH, LQKENI. The CDR3 length is 15 residues. The J segment lost 5 bases and the V segment lost 6 bases, leaving 8 bases of the junction unmatched. Produced via immunoSEQ multiplex PCR; TCRdb's table is partial and in-frame only. Seen here are some 130,000 clones, more than 90% observed once, and the top ten hold 4% to 5%. The chain employs TRBV18 and TRBJ1-1; 11 bases line up with TRBD1. Sequencing was done on a sample of peripheral blood. This clonotype was sampled from a man in his 60s with COVID-19, enrolled during active disease. The CDR3 here is CASSSPGTGGTEAFF. DNA of the CDR3: TGTGCCAGCTCCTCTCCGGGGACAGGGGGAACTGAAGCTTTCTTT.